The 12 T cell receptor beta chains below come from one sample, sequenced in a study of response to subunit inactivated influenza vaccine. Each CDR3 protein gets one entry after TCRdb re-called the RT-PCR reads with MiXCR. Among fewer than 800,000 distinct CDR3 sequences listed, 15% to 19% were seen once. Source: PBMCs from blood, taken roughly 12 days after vaccination. The receptors derive from a man aged 50-59 years who received an inactivated influenza vaccine.

This clonotype was counted between two and nine times. CDR3 region: CASSLTRDRDFTDTQYF. The CDR3 DNA is TGTGCCAGCAGCCTAACCCGGGACAGAGATTTCACAGATACGCAGTATTTT. This sequence joins TRBV7-9 and TRBJ2-3; the match to TRBD1 covers 7 bases. Trimming cost V 5 bases and J 2 bases; bases outside gene matches: 13. Germline loops: CDR1 SEHNR, CDR2 FQNEAQ (reference sequence). The CDR3 length is 17 residues. The full variable domain, rest sourced from reference TRBV7-9 and TRBJ2-3, is DTGVSQNPRHKITKRGQNVTFRCDPISEHNRLYWYRQTLGQGPEFLTYFQNEAQLEKSRLLSDRFSAERPKGSFSTLEIQRTEQGDSAMYLCASSLTRDRDFTDTQYFGPGTRLTVL.

V gene TRBV18 combines with J gene TRBJ2-7; 7 bases match TRBD1. The CDR3 sequence is 16 residues long. J gave up 0 bases and V 4 bases, and 9 bases lay outside the gene matches. Germline loops: CDR1 KGHSH, CDR2 LQKENI. CDR3 residues: CASSRGPGTDSYEQYF. The CDR3, as DNA: TGTGCCAGCTCACGAGGGCCCGGGACAGACTCCTACGAGCAGTACTTC.

J is TRBJ2-3 and V is TRBV20-1; TRBD2 aligns across 8 bases. Germline V gives CDR1 DFQATT, CDR2 SNEGSKA (reference sequence). V gave up 0 bases and J gave up 5 bases; unmatched junction bases: 13. The CDR3 covers 17 residues. CDR3 region: CSAREGVVREVGDTQYF. CDR3 nucleotides: TGCAGTGCTAGAGAGGGGGTTGTGCGGGAGGTTGGAGATACGCAGTATTTT.

This clonotype was picked up many times. The J gene is TRBJ1-1, the V gene TRBV7-9, with TRBD1 matching over 7 bases. Germline-derived CDR1 and CDR2 are SEHNR and FQNEAQ (reference sequence). Unmatched junction bases numbered 9, after V lost 5 bases and J lost 0 bases. The CDR3 runs 16 residues. The CDR3 loop is CASSIYPRGMNTEAFF. CDR3 in DNA: TGTGCCAGCAGCATCTACCCCAGGGGGATGAACACTGAAGCTTTCTTT.

This clonotype was observed a few times. The chain employs TRBV20-1 and TRBJ1-5; D gene unclear. The V and J ends lost 2 bases and 5 bases respectively, with 10 bases between them. From germline, CDR1 is DFQATT and CDR2 SNEGSKA (reference sequence). The CDR3 has 13 residues. The DNA for the CDR3 is TGCAGTGCTAGAAATCCGTTATATCAGCCCCAGCATTTT. Amino acids: CSARNPLYQPQHF.

Of note for this clonotype: This clone may be a read error of a much larger clone one base away. The chain recombines TRBV6-5 with TRBJ1-2, with D perhaps matching TRBD1 (5 bases). The CDR3 sequence is 12 residues long. Germline CDR1 MNHEY, CDR2 SVGAGI. DNA for the CDR3: TGTGCCAGCAGTTACTCCGGGGGTGGCTACAACTTC. Translated: CASSYSGGGYNF.

The rearrangement uses TRBV20-1 and TRBJ1-4; TRBD1 is a possible D gene (6 bases). Trimming left V 6 bases short and J 7 bases short, with 18 bases between. CDR1 is DFQATT, CDR2 SNEGSKA, per germline (reference sequence). This CDR3 has 14 residues. CDR3 nucleotide sequence: TGCAGTGCGGTTCCGACGGGGGCTAGTGAAAAACTGTTTTTT. It specifies CSAVPTGASEKLFF.

At least ten counts were recorded for this clonotype. This sequence joins TRBV29-1 and TRBJ1-2; D is perhaps TRBD1 (5 bases). The germline V and J ends were trimmed by 5 bases and 3 bases, with 7 bases remaining between them. Germline CDR1 and CDR2: SQVTM and ANQGSEA. CDR3 length equals 11 residues. DNA of the CDR3: TGCAGCGTTAGAGGGGACTATGGCTACACCTTC. It specifies CSVRGDYGYTF.

The count of this clonotype is one. One junction end does not reproduce the germline sequence, and a read error may be involved. The rearrangement uses TRBV12-3 or TRBV12-4 and TRBJ1-1; tentatively, D is TRBD1 (5 bases). This CDR3 region has 15 residues. CDR3: CGSSLVQVRRTEAFF. CDR3 bases: TGTGGCAGCAGTTTAGTACAGGTTCGTCGCACTGAAGCTTTCTTT.

V usage is TRBV11-1 and J usage is TRBJ2-7; maybe TRBD2 (5 bases). The V and J ends lost 8 bases and 0 bases respectively, with 14 bases between them. The CDR3 has 14 residues. From germline, CDR1 is SGHAT and CDR2 FQDESV (reference sequence). This CDR3 is CASDGWRASYEQYF. The CDR3 bases are TGTGCCAGCGATGGCTGGCGGGCCTCCTACGAGCAGTACTTC.

This clonotype was seen a few times. The genes are TRBV10-3 and TRBJ2-5, with TRBD1 matching 7 bases. Germline trimming cut 4 bases from V and 3 bases from J; bases unmatched to any gene: 8. This CDR3 is built from 15 residues. The germline V gene encodes CDR1 ENHRY and CDR2 SYGVKD. The CDR3 DNA is TGTGCCATCAGTGGTCCCGACAGGGCTGAAGAGACCCAGTACTTC. It yields the protein CAISGPDRAEETQYF.

This clonotype has a handful of counts. The chain links TRBV7-2 to TRBJ2-3, with a tentative D call TRBD2 (7 bases). Germline V CDR1 and CDR2: SGHTA, FQGNSA. The length of the CDR3 is 15 residues. Trimming shortened V by 7 bases and J by 5 bases, and 19 bases separated the two germline ends. CDR3 DNA: TGTGCCAGCACCATACAACGGGGGGCTGGAGATACGCAGTATTTT. Its protein is CASTIQRGAGDTQYF.